This T cell receptor (beta chain) stems from a study of blood T cell repertoires in COVID-19. Across the whole study: Some COVID-19 samples were acute and others convalescent; all came from the United States, Italy and Spain. Nucleic acid was either cDNA or gDNA, and it came from T cells, B-cell-depleted T cells, or PBMCs.

In the source study's methods: Amplification from reference gene primers served as the basis for estimated nucleated cell counts. Generated by immunoSEQ multiplex PCR, the TCRdb table keeps only in-frame clones and is missing some. V and J calls plus clone size are reproduced from that table; the DNA served to infer D and trimming. This table has around 69,000 clones, 70% to 90% appearing once. Trimming stripped 5 bases from V and 4 bases from J, with 11 bases between. Germline V gene sequence: CDR1 SEHNR, CDR2 FQNEAQ (reference sequence). The CDR3 length is 13 residues. The sequenced sample consisted of peripheral blood. The chain joins TRBV7-9 to TRBJ1-2, with a tentative D call TRBD1 (5 bases). The receptor was isolated from a man aged 50 or older with active COVID-19. The CDR3: CASSPRQLYGYTF. In DNA form, the CDR3 reads TGTGCCAGCAGCCCGAGACAGCTCTATGGCTACACCTTC.